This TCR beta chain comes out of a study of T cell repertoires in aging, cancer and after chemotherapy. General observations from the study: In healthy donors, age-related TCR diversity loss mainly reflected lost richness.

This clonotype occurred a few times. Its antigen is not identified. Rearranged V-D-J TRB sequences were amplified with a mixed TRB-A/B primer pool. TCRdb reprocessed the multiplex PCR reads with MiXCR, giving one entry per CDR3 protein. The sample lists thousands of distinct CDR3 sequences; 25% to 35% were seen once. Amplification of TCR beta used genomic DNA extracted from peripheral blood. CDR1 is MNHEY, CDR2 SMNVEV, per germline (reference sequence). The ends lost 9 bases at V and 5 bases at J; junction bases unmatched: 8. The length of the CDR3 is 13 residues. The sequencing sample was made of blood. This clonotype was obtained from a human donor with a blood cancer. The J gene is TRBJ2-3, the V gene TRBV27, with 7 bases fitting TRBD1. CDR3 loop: CASTWQGEDTQYF. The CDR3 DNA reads TGTGCCAGTACTTGGCAGGGGGAAGATACGCAGTATTTT.